The rows below give T cell receptor beta chains drawn from one sample of a study of blood T cell repertoires in COVID-19. Profiled with immunoSEQ multiplex PCR; TCRdb holds only in-frame clones, not every one. Of about 49,000 clones detected, 68% appear once; the ten largest clones hold just under 9%. Sequencing was done on a sample of peripheral blood. All receptors come from a woman in her 70s with acute or convalescent COVID-19. The CDR3 runs from the conserved cysteine through the conserved F or W. The D gene is left open where the match is weak. For some rows the clone size is stated as once, few or many, or as a class when expanded; others skip it.

clone size	D gene	J gene	V gene	CDR3 protein	CDR3 DNA
few	-	TRBJ1-2	TRBV28	CASSSTGNGYTF	TGTGCCAGCAGTTCCACAGGGAATGGCTACACCTTC
few	-	TRBJ1-4	TRBV30	CAWNENEKLFF	TGTGCCTGGAACGAGAATGAAAAACTGTTTTTT
-	TRBD1	TRBJ2-5	TRBV24-1	CATSDPTGAGETQYF	TGTGCCACCAGTGACCCTACAGGGGCCGGAGAGACCCAGTACTTC
many	-	TRBJ2-7	TRBV10-3	CAISHRLSSYEQYF	TGTGCCATCAGTCACCGACTGAGCTCCTACGAGCAGTACTTC
-	-	TRBJ2-7	TRBV10-3	CAISDYGSYEQYF	TGTGCCATCAGTGATTACGGCTCCTACGAGCAGTACTTC
few	TRBD2	TRBJ2-3	TRBV27	CASSIRLAGGGADTQYF	TGTGCCAGCAGTATCCGACTAGCGGGAGGTGGGGCAGATACGCAGTATTTT
-	-	TRBJ1-4	TRBV4-1	CASSQRGNEKLFF	TGCGCCAGCAGCCAACGGGGTAATGAAAAACTGTTTTTT
-	TRBD1	TRBJ2-3	TRBV5-5	CASSRQGARGDTQYF	TGTGCCAGCAGCCGCCAGGGGGCCCGTGGGGATACGCAGTATTTT
-	TRBD1	TRBJ1-3	TRBV28	CASSPRTGGRNTIYF	TGTGCCAGCAGTCCCCGGACAGGGGGTAGAAACACCATATATTTT
once	-	TRBJ1-2	TRBV7-2	CASSPGQDYGRYTF	TGTGCCAGCAGCCCAGGGCAGGACTACGGACGCTACACCTTC
-	-	TRBJ2-4	TRBV7-9	CASSSWQGKDIQYF	TGTGCCAGCAGTTCTTGGCAGGGGAAGGACATTCAGTACTTC
-	-	TRBJ1-1	TRBV20-1	CSASWPGVNTEAFF	TGCAGTGCTAGTTGGCCGGGGGTGAACACTGAAGCTTTCTTT
-	-	TRBJ1-4	TRBV30	CAWSVRVRPDEKLFF	TGTGCCTGGAGTGTACGGGTGCGACCCGATGAAAAACTGTTTTTT
-	-	TRBJ1-5	TRBV7-8	CASSLRQEFQPQHF	TGTGCCAGCAGCTTAAGACAGGAATTTCAGCCCCAGCATTTT
-	-	TRBJ2-1	TRBV21-1	CASSRRGRVKQFF	TGTGCCAGCAGCAGGCGCGGGAGGGTGAAGCAGTTCTTC
-	TRBD1	TRBJ1-5	TRBV12-3/TRBV12-4	CASRRDSGQPQHF	TGTGCCAGCAGGAGGGACAGCGGGCAGCCCCAGCATTTT
few	TRBD2	TRBJ2-7	TRBV5-5	CASTPGGGSYEQYF	TGTGCCAGCACCCCGGGGGGTGGCTCCTACGAGCAGTACTTC
-	TRBD2	TRBJ2-1	TRBV9	CASSPPGTSENNEQFF	TGTGCCAGCAGCCCACCGGGGACTAGCGAGAACAATGAGCAGTTCTTC
few	-	TRBJ1-2	TRBV11-2	CASSLDRYGYTF	TGTGCCAGCAGCTTAGATCGTTATGGCTACACCTTC
-	-	TRBJ2-5	TRBV14	CASSQAGRETQYF	TGTGCCAGCAGCCAAGCAGGGCGAGAGACCCAGTACTTC
few	TRBD1	TRBJ1-1	TRBV9	CASSPQSGGTEAFF	TGTGCCAGCAGCCCACAATCAGGGGGCACTGAAGCTTTCTTT
-	TRBD1	TRBJ2-7	TRBV7-8	CASSPGTGPYEQYF	TGTGCCAGCAGCCCCGGGACAGGGCCCTACGAGCAGTACTTC
-	-	TRBJ1-5	TRBV30	CAWSSGVDQPQHF	TGTGCCTGGAGTAGCGGGGTGGATCAGCCCCAGCATTTT
-	TRBD2	TRBJ2-3	TRBV7-6	CASSISSGGDTDTQYF	TGTGCCAGCAGTATCTCTAGCGGGGGGGACACAGATACGCAGTATTTT
-	-	TRBJ2-5	TRBV7-8	CASSLGKGLGVKTQYF	TGTGCCAGCAGCTTAGGTAAGGGGCTAGGTGTGAAGACCCAGTACTTC
-	-	TRBJ1-5	TRBV6-1	CASSEALTGLDQPQHF	TGTGCCAGCAGTGAAGCGCTAACAGGCTTAGATCAGCCCCAGCATTTT
-	-	TRBJ2-3	TRBV5-1	CASSLADGSSTDTQYF	TGCGCCAGCAGCTTGGCCGACGGGTCTAGCACAGATACGCAGTATTTT
-	-	TRBJ1-3	TRBV6-2/TRBV6-3	CASSYNWAEGSGNTIYF	TGTGCCAGCAGTTACAACTGGGCCGAGGGATCTGGAAACACCATATATTTT
-	TRBD1	TRBJ1-1	TRBV3-1/TRBV3-2	CASSLQGAAFF	TGTGCCAGCAGCCTCCAGGGGGCGGCTTTCTTT
many	-	TRBJ1-5	TRBV28	CASSLRVVYSNQPQHF	TGTGCCAGCAGTCTCCGGGTCGTTTATAGCAATCAGCCCCAGCATTTT
many	TRBD1	TRBJ2-3	TRBV4-1	CASSHPRDRGRDTQYF	TGCGCCAGCAGCCACCCTAGGGACAGGGGTAGAGATACGCAGTATTTT
-	-	TRBJ1-1	TRBV28	CASSRQMNTEAFF	TGTGCCAGCAGTAGACAGATGAACACTGAAGCTTTCTTT
many	-	TRBJ2-7	TRBV5-8	CASSLVTWTPVSGEQYF	TGTGCCAGCAGCTTGGTGACTTGGACTCCCGTGAGTGGTGAGCAGTACTTC
few	-	TRBJ2-3	TRBV12-3/TRBV12-4	CASSLGATDTQYF	TGTGCCAGCAGTTTGGGGGCCACAGATACGCAGTATTTT
-	TRBD2	TRBJ2-1	TRBV7-9	CASSVRLAGSEQFF	TGTGCCAGCAGCGTTCGACTAGCGGGAAGTGAGCAGTTCTTC
-	-	TRBJ2-6	TRBV19	CASSIDPWQGIIYSGANVLTF	TGTGCCAGTAGTATAGATCCCTGGCAGGGAATAATCTACTCTGGGGCCAACGTCCTGACTTTC
-	-	TRBJ2-7	TRBV7-8	CASSRPGYEQYF	TGTGCCAGCAGCCGCCCAGGGTACGAGCAGTACTTC
-	-	TRBJ2-1	TRBV19	CASSIARDFPYNEQFF	TGTGCCAGTAGTATAGCACGAGATTTTCCGTACAATGAGCAGTTCTTC
-	TRBD1	TRBJ2-1	TRBV3-1/TRBV3-2	CASSYGQNVATGQGLFEQFF	TGTGCCAGCAGCTACGGCCAAAACGTCGCTACGGGACAGGGTTTATTTGAGCAGTTCTTC
once	TRBD1	TRBJ1-6	TRBV5-1	CASSLVPQGDNSPLHF	TGCGCCAGCAGCTTGGTCCCCCAGGGGGATAATTCACCCCTCCACTTT
-	TRBD1	TRBJ1-1	TRBV27	CASSLGQGFTEAFF	TGTGCCAGCAGTCTAGGACAGGGATTCACTGAAGCTTTCTTT
-	TRBD2	TRBJ2-1	TRBV19	CASSSVAGGYNEQFF	TGTGCCAGTAGTTCCGTAGCGGGGGGCTACAATGAGCAGTTCTTC
-	TRBD2	TRBJ2-3	TRBV3-1/TRBV3-2	CASGSGRANTDTQYF	TGTGCCAGCGGTAGCGGGAGGGCCAACACAGATACGCAGTATTTT
few	-	TRBJ1-2	TRBV9	CASSVGGAGITYGYTF	TGTGCCAGCAGCGTTGGCGGGGCAGGTATCACCTATGGCTACACCTTC
-	-	TRBJ2-3	TRBV5-1	CASSWGDAGLVGDTQYF	TGCGCCAGCAGCTGGGGGGATGCAGGCCTAGTCGGAGATACGCAGTATTTT
-	-	TRBJ1-5	TRBV20-1	CSASRSTWSNQPQHF	TGCAGTGCTAGTAGGTCGACATGGAGCAATCAGCCCCAGCATTTT
once	TRBD2	TRBJ2-1	TRBV5-1	CASSPRASGYNEQFF	TGCGCCAGCAGCCCCCGGGCTAGCGGGTACAATGAGCAGTTCTTC